The clone carrying this T cell receptor (beta chain) was counted a few times. The data belong to a study of T-cell reconstitution after alpha-beta-depleted transplantation in children. Unique molecular identifiers were incorporated when the TCRbeta library was constructed. MiXCR, applied by TCRdb to the PCR reads, yields one record per CDR3 protein. The sample yields approximately 400,000 distinct CDR3 sequences, around 9.9% seen once. The sequence derives from a human donor who donated a stem cell graft to a child with acute myeloid leukemia. Sequencing used PBMCs from the stem cell graft donor, obtained from the stem cell graft.

The CDR3 region is CASSSLAGVVTDTQYF. The DNA of the CDR3 is TGTGCCAGCAGCTCCTTAGCGGGAGTGGTAACAGATACGCAGTATTTT. The chain uses TRBV7-2 and TRBJ2-3; 9 bases match TRBD2. With 4 bases clipped from V and 3 bases from J, the junction kept 8 bases outside the gene matches. Germline V gene lookup returns CDR1 SGHTA and CDR2 FQGNSA. CDR3 size: 16 residues.